These T cell receptor beta chains were read from a single sample in a study of cytomegalovirus exposure and HLA in healthy donors. TCRdb's table, derived via immunoSEQ multiplex PCR, lists solely in-frame clones and lacks some. The table shows some 130,000 clones, with 65% to 80% occurring only once. The sequenced sample consisted of PBMCs. All receptors derive from a human donor in good health. Both conserved end residues are part of each CDR3. A D gene is named only where the DNA matches it firmly. Clone size is stated in some rows and not others, as once, few, many or a class when expanded.

j_gene: TRBJ2-7
abundance: -
v_gene: TRBV2
d_gene: -
CDR3nt: TGTGCCAGCAGTGTAGAAGGGGGCGAGCAGTACTTC
CDR3aa: CASSVEGGEQYF

j_gene: TRBJ2-5
abundance: -
v_gene: TRBV4-1
d_gene: TRBD2
CDR3nt: TGCGCCAGCAGAGAAATGGGACTAGCGCAAGAGACCCAGTACTTC
CDR3aa: CASREMGLAQETQYF

j_gene: TRBJ2-1
abundance: -
v_gene: TRBV18
d_gene: TRBD1
CDR3nt: TGTGCCAGCTCACCGCTGACAGGGGAATACAATGAGCAGTTCTTC
CDR3aa: CASSPLTGEYNEQFF

j_gene: TRBJ1-4
abundance: -
v_gene: TRBV18
d_gene: -
CDR3nt: TGTGCCAGCTCACCCGGGGCAACTAATGAAAAACTGTTTTTT
CDR3aa: CASSPGATNEKLFF

j_gene: TRBJ1-6
abundance: once
v_gene: TRBV5-1
d_gene: TRBD1
CDR3nt: TGCGCCAGCAGCTCAGCAGGACAGGTTAATTCACCCCTCCACTTT
CDR3aa: CASSSAGQVNSPLHF

j_gene: TRBJ2-1
abundance: few
v_gene: TRBV5-4
d_gene: TRBD1
CDR3nt: TGTGCCAGCAGCATAGAGACAGGGGGCTACAATGAGCAGTTCTTC
CDR3aa: CASSIETGGYNEQFF

j_gene: TRBJ1-3
abundance: few
v_gene: TRBV2
d_gene: TRBD1
CDR3nt: TGTGCCAGCAGCGGGGACAGGGGGCCCAGCTCTGGAAACACCATATATTTT
CDR3aa: CASSGDRGPSSGNTIYF

j_gene: TRBJ2-5
abundance: few
v_gene: TRBV25-1
d_gene: TRBD1
CDR3nt: TGTGCCAGCAGTGAGTCGGGACAGCTCAGCCAAGAGACCCAGTACTTC
CDR3aa: CASSESGQLSQETQYF

j_gene: TRBJ2-7
abundance: -
v_gene: TRBV19
d_gene: TRBD1
CDR3nt: TGTGCCAGTAAATCAGGGGGATCATCCTACGAGCAGTACTTC
CDR3aa: CASKSGGSSYEQYF

j_gene: TRBJ2-1
abundance: -
v_gene: TRBV2
d_gene: -
CDR3nt: TGTGCCAGCAGTCGGGGAGGCAACTACAATGAGCAGTTCTTC
CDR3aa: CASSRGGNYNEQFF

j_gene: TRBJ1-1
abundance: -
v_gene: TRBV11-2
d_gene: -
CDR3nt: TGTGCCAGCAGCTTAGGGGGGGGCAGCACTGAAGCTTTCTTT
CDR3aa: CASSLGGGSTEAFF

j_gene: TRBJ2-5
abundance: -
v_gene: TRBV29-1
d_gene: TRBD1
CDR3nt: TGCAGCGTTCTCATACAGGGGGCATTTGGAGAGACCCAGTACTTC
CDR3aa: CSVLIQGAFGETQYF

j_gene: TRBJ1-5
abundance: -
v_gene: TRBV19
d_gene: TRBD1
CDR3nt: TGTGCCAGTAGTCCTCCGGGACAGGGGAATCAGCCCCAGCATTTT
CDR3aa: CASSPPGQGNQPQHF

j_gene: TRBJ1-3
abundance: few
v_gene: TRBV28
d_gene: -
CDR3nt: TGTGCCAGCAGTCCATCGGGGGCTGGAAACACCATATATTTT
CDR3aa: CASSPSGAGNTIYF

j_gene: TRBJ2-2
abundance: -
v_gene: TRBV19
d_gene: TRBD1
CDR3nt: TGTGCCAGCCACGGACAGGGGAACACCGGGGAGCTGTTTTTT
CDR3aa: CASHGQGNTGELFF

j_gene: TRBJ2-7
abundance: -
v_gene: TRBV4-2
d_gene: -
CDR3nt: TGTGCCAGCAGCCGCGTCAGGGGCCCCCTTGATGATAGCGGGCGTTCAGCGGCCTACGAGCAGTACTTC
CDR3aa: CASSRVRGPLDDSGRSAAYEQYF

j_gene: TRBJ2-5
abundance: -
v_gene: TRBV18
d_gene: -
CDR3nt: TGTGCCAGCTCACCCCAGGGGGAGACCCAGTACTTC
CDR3aa: CASSPQGETQYF

j_gene: TRBJ2-3
abundance: -
v_gene: TRBV21-1
d_gene: -
CDR3nt: TGTGCCAGCAGCAAAGGTTTTACAAGGGACAGGGCTAGGGATACGCAGTATTTT
CDR3aa: CASSKGFTRDRARDTQYF

j_gene: TRBJ2-1
abundance: few
v_gene: TRBV6-6
d_gene: TRBD2
CDR3nt: TGTGCCAGCAGTTCGACTAGCGGATACAATGAGCAGTTCTTC
CDR3aa: CASSSTSGYNEQFF